These 27 T cell receptor beta chains share one sample of origin, sequenced in a study of early T cells in non-severe SARS-CoV-2 infection. TCRdb reanalysed the 5' RACE reads using MiXCR and keeps one entry per CDR3 protein. The data contain approximately 50,000 distinct CDR3 sequences, approximately 9.4% of them seen just once; the ten biggest clones take up about 15%. Sequenced material: whole blood. The receptors shown here come from an adult who was a healthcare worker with PCR-confirmed SARS-CoV-2 infection or an uninfected control (not recorded which).

This chain uses TRBV28 with TRBJ1-2; perhaps TRBD1 as D (6 bases). The CDR3 extends over 13 amino acids. The ends were cut back, 8 bases at V and 4 bases at J, with 14 bases in the middle. CDR1 and CDR2 (germline): MDHEN, SYDVKM. In DNA, the CDR3 is TGTGCCAGCGGGGCAGGGGATGCCTATGGCTACACCTTC. Translating it yields CASGAGDAYGYTF.

This clonotype was seen a handful of times. V is TRBV7-3 and J is TRBJ2-1, with D unresolved. Between the trimmed V and J ends, which lost 4 bases and 7 bases, there was a span of 8 bases. Germline loops: CDR1 SGHTA, CDR2 FQGTGA. The CDR3 spans 12 residues. The CDR3 nucleotides read TGTGCCAGCAGCTACGTAGGGAATGAGCAGTTCTTC. Translating it yields CASSYVGNEQFF.

This clonotype was seen repeatedly, ten times or more. V usage is TRBV5-1 and J usage is TRBJ2-1, with TRBD1 matching 9 bases. Germline CDR1 reads SGHRS; CDR2 reads YFSETQ. The length of the CDR3 is 15 residues. The V segment lost 0 bases and the J segment 7 bases; nucleotides outside the gene matches: 5. CDR3 bases: TGCGCCAGCAGCTTGGCCGGGACAGGGTGGAATGAGCAGTTCTTC. It encodes CASSLAGTGWNEQFF. Full variable domain (remainder filled in from reference TRBV5-1 and TRBJ2-1): KAGVTQTPRYLIKTRGQQVTLSCSPISGHRSVSWYQQTPGQGLQFLFEYFSETQRNKGNFPGRFSGRQFSNSRSEMNVSTLELGDSALYLCASSLAGTGWNEQFFGPGTRLTVL.

This clonotype was recorded a few times. V is TRBV11-3 and J is TRBJ2-1; a possible D gene is TRBD1 (5 bases). Looked up from germline, CDR1 is SGHNT and CDR2 is YENEEA. This CDR3 is 13 amino acids long. Trimming removed 1 base at V and 9 bases at J, with 10 bases between. CDR3 amino acids: CASSLASGAEQFF. In nucleotides, the CDR3 is TGTGCCAGCAGCTTAGCCAGTGGGGCTGAGCAGTTCTTC.

This clonotype was seen repeatedly, ten times or more. The chain joins TRBV29-1 to TRBJ1-6; D is perhaps TRBD1 (5 bases). The CDR3 is made up of 14 amino acids. The V end lost 6 bases, the J end lost 9 bases, and 18 bases lay between the germline ends. The V gene's germline CDR1 is SQVTM and CDR2 ANQGSEA. The CDR3 protein is CSVRDGGYLSPLHF. CDR3 coding DNA: TGCAGCGTCCGGGACGGTGGCTATCTTTCACCCCTCCACTTT.

The DNA for the CDR3 is TGTGCCAGCACCGGACTAGCGGGAGGGTGGGCGAACACCGGGGAGCTGTTTTTT. This sequence encodes CASTGLAGGWANTGELFF. The chain joins TRBV6-1 to TRBJ2-2; 15 positions agree with TRBD2. Per germline, CDR1 MNHNS and CDR2 SASEGT. The CDR3 runs 18 residues. Losses at the gene ends were 7 bases for V and 0 bases for J; bases not matched to a gene: 6.

This clonotype was observed at least ten times. This chain connects TRBV20-1 to TRBJ1-5; D gene ambiguous. The CDR3 is 15 residues long. Germline loops: CDR1 DFQATT, CDR2 SNEGSKA (reference sequence). Trimming removed 3 bases from V and 0 bases from J, with 12 bases in between. In DNA, the CDR3 is TGCAGTGCTAGGAACAGCCTTAATAGCAATCAGCCCCAGCATTTT. Translating it yields CSARNSLNSNQPQHF.

The V gene is TRBV6-4, the J gene TRBJ2-2, with 8 positions matching TRBD2. V shed 3 bases, J shed 5 bases, and the junction held 5 bases outside the gene matches. The CDR3 loop spans 15 amino acids. Germline-derived CDR1 and CDR2 are MRHNA and SNTAGT. The CDR3 nucleotides read TGTGCCAGCAGTGATGCAGCGGGAGAAACCGGGGAGCTGTTTTTT. Encoded protein: CASSDAAGETGELFF.

This clonotype was recorded at least ten times. J is TRBJ2-5 and V is TRBV7-2; possibly TRBD2 for D (6 bases). CDR1 and CDR2 (germline): SGHTA, FQGNSA. This CDR3 is built from 14 residues. With 5 bases removed from V and 13 bases from J, the gap between germline ends came to 23 bases. This CDR3 reads CASSPGIGGPSPYF. Here the CDR3 DNA reads TGTGCCAGCAGCCCAGGGATCGGGGGACCTTCCCCGTACTTC.

This clonotype was found many times. The chain employs TRBV28 and TRBJ1-6; 7 nucleotides match TRBD1. The CDR3 runs 14 residues. Germline V gene sequence: CDR1 MDHEN, CDR2 SYDVKM. After removal of 3 bases from V and 7 bases from J, the junction contained 3 bases not matched to a gene. The CDR3 region is CASSLPDRNSPLHF. The CDR3 DNA is TGTGCCAGCAGTTTGCCGGACAGGAATTCACCCCTCCACTTT.

The rearrangement links TRBV12-3 or TRBV12-4 to TRBJ2-7, with TRBD1 matching over 8 bases. The CDR3 loop spans 17 amino acids. Trimming took 3 bases from V and 3 from J; bases not matched to a gene: 13. The CDR3 here is CASSFYGQGSRDYEQYF. In nucleotides, the CDR3 is TGTGCCAGCAGTTTCTACGGACAGGGTAGCAGGGACTACGAGCAGTACTTC.

This clonotype was seen a few times. The V call is TRBV6-5, the J call TRBJ1-1; D unresolved. Germline V CDR1 and CDR2: MNHEY, SVGAGI. Between the trimmed V and J ends, which lost 2 bases and 9 bases, there was a span of 7 bases. The CDR3 is 11 amino acids. The CDR3 DNA sequence: TGTGCCAGCAGTTACAGCCAAAAAGCTTTCTTT. This sequence encodes CASSYSQKAFF.

In this sample, this clonotype turned up many times. This rearrangement joins TRBV6-1 to TRBJ2-3; 7 nucleotides line up with TRBD2. V gave up 7 bases and J gave up 8 bases; unmatched junction bases: 6. CDR3 length equals 12 residues. Germline CDR1 and CDR2: MNHNS and SASEGT. The CDR3 sequence is CASILERGTQYF. As DNA, the CDR3 is TGTGCCAGCATCTTAGAGCGGGGTACGCAGTATTTT.

This chain joins TRBV7-8 and TRBJ2-7; the match to TRBD2 covers 8 bases. The CDR3 runs 15 residues. Germline CDR1 SGHVS, CDR2 FQNEAQ. Trimming cost V 5 bases and J 5 bases; bases outside gene matches: 11. CDR3 DNA sequence: TGTGCCAGCAGCCCCACCACGGGAGGGCCCCACGAGCAGTACTTC. This gives the protein CASSPTTGGPHEQYF.

This clonotype was detected a few times. The CDR3 spells CASSFQGVDEKLFF. The CDR3 nucleotides are TGTGCCAGCAGCTTTCAGGGTGTCGACGAAAAACTGTTTTTT. V and J are TRBV5-6 and TRBJ1-4, with D possibly being TRBD1 (5 bases). The CDR3 length is 14 residues. Between the trimmed V and J ends, which lost 2 bases and 8 bases, there was a span of 13 bases. The germline gives CDR1 SGHDT, CDR2 YYEEEE.

The rearrangement joins TRBV7-2 to TRBJ2-7, with D tentatively TRBD1 (5 bases). The CDR3 has 12 amino acids. Trimming removed 5 bases at V and 5 bases at J, with 10 bases between. The germline V gene encodes CDR1 SGHTA and CDR2 FQGNSA. CDR3 coding DNA: TGTGCCAGCAGCCAGGGCCCCCACGAGCAGTACTTC. Translated: CASSQGPHEQYF. Looking up the rest from reference TRBV7-2 and TRBJ2-7 gives the full variable domain: GAGVSQSPSNKVTEKGKDVELRCDPISGHTALYWYRQSLGQGLEFLIYFQGNSAPDKSGLPSDRFSAERTGGSVSTLTIQRTQQEDSAVYLCASSQGPHEQYFGPGTRLTVT.

This clonotype was picked up many times. The chain joins TRBV11-2 to TRBJ1-1; possibly TRBD1 for D (6 bases). V lost 4 bases, J lost 5 bases, and 11 bases lay in between. This CDR3 has 13 residues. Germline V gene sequence: CDR1 SGHAT, CDR2 FQNNGV. CDR3 in DNA: TGTGCCAGCAGCTGGGGGACACCTACTGAAGCTTTCTTT. It is translated as CASSWGTPTEAFF.

The rearrangement uses TRBV10-3 and TRBJ2-2; D is perhaps TRBD2 (5 bases). CDR1 is ENHRY, CDR2 SYGVKD, per germline. The CDR3 loop spans 16 amino acids. V lost 0 bases, J lost 2 bases, and 10 bases lay in between. Written as DNA, the CDR3 is TGTGCCATCAGTGAGTCGCGCCGGGAAAACACCGGGGAGCTGTTTTTT. It specifies CAISESRRENTGELFF.

This clonotype has at least ten counts. The chain has TRBV6-5 and TRBJ2-2, with D perhaps matching TRBD1 or TRBD2 (6 bases each). The CDR3 runs to 16 residues. CDR1 and CDR2 (germline): MNHEY, SVGAGI. V lost 6 bases to trimming and J lost 4 bases, with 18 bases between them. CDR3 DNA sequence: TGTGCCAGCAGCCCCCTGGGGGGCAGGGGCACCGGGGAGCTGTTTTTT. It encodes CASSPLGGRGTGELFF.

This clonotype was observed at least ten times. The chain employs TRBV11-2 and TRBJ1-2, with TRBD1 as a possible D gene (5 bases). The ends were cut back, 2 bases at V and 4 bases at J, with 14 bases in the middle. The CDR3 totals 15 residues. CDR1 and CDR2 (germline): SGHAT, FQNNGV. The CDR3, as DNA: TGTGCCAGCAGCTTAATCGCGACAGTATCCTATGGCTACACCTTC. Amino acids: CASSLIATVSYGYTF.

This clonotype was seen ten or more times. V and J are TRBV10-3 and TRBJ1-2; D is unresolved. Germline V gives CDR1 ENHRY, CDR2 SYGVKD. The CDR3 loop spans 13 amino acids. The ends were cut back, 2 bases at V and 7 bases at J, with 11 bases in the middle. The CDR3: CAISEPAGFGYTF. The CDR3 DNA reads as TGTGCCATCAGTGAGCCGGCAGGTTTTGGCTACACCTTC.

This clonotype has a count of ten or more. The chain combines TRBV11-2 with TRBJ2-2; D not resolved. The ends were cut back, 1 base at V and 4 bases at J, with 7 bases in the middle. This CDR3 region has 14 residues. The germline V gene encodes CDR1 SGHAT and CDR2 FQNNGV. Written as DNA, the CDR3 is TGTGCCAGCAGCTTAGGGCAAACCACCGGGGAGCTGTTTTTT. The encoded protein is CASSLGQTTGELFF. The full variable domain, its missing parts supplied by reference TRBV11-2 and TRBJ2-2, is EAGVAQSPRYKIIEKRQSVAFWCNPISGHATLYWYQQILGQGPKLLIQFQNNGVVDDSQLPKDRFSAERLKGVDSTLKIQPAKLEDSAVYLCASSLGQTTGELFFGEGSRLTVL.

This clonotype was found many times. V is TRBV11-2 and J is TRBJ2-6; 7 nucleotides match TRBD1. This CDR3 spans 19 amino acids. V trimming: 4 bases; J trimming: 2 bases; junction bases outside the gene matches: 14. Germline assignment: CDR1 SGHAT and CDR2 FQNNGV. This CDR3 is CASSSIPGQPRAGANVLTF. The CDR3 DNA reads as TGTGCCAGCAGCTCGATTCCGGGACAGCCCCGGGCTGGGGCCAACGTCCTGACTTTC. The whole variable domain, remainder taken from reference TRBV11-2 and TRBJ2-6, is EAGVAQSPRYKIIEKRQSVAFWCNPISGHATLYWYQQILGQGPKLLIQFQNNGVVDDSQLPKDRFSAERLKGVDSTLKIQPAKLEDSAVYLCASSSIPGQPRAGANVLTFGAGSRLTVL.

Only a few counts were recorded for this clonotype. This rearrangement joins TRBV2 to TRBJ2-7; 8 bases align to TRBD1. The CDR3 runs to 14 residues. The J segment lost 7 bases and the V segment lost 3 bases, leaving 8 bases of the junction unmatched. The V gene's germline CDR1 is SNHLY and CDR2 FYNNEI. The CDR3 reads CASSDGQGWQEQYF. The DNA of the CDR3 is TGTGCCAGCAGTGACGGACAGGGATGGCAGGAGCAGTACTTC.

The chain uses TRBV11-2 and TRBJ2-1, with 11 bases aligning to TRBD2. The CDR3 loop spans 15 amino acids. The germline gives CDR1 SGHAT, CDR2 FQNNGV. V lost 7 bases, J lost 7 bases, and 9 bases stayed unmatched. CDR3 DNA sequence: TGTGCCAGCACCCTTACTAGCGGGAGCTCGAATGAGCAGTTCTTC. It encodes CASTLTSGSSNEQFF. The whole variable domain, remainder taken from reference TRBV11-2 and TRBJ2-1, is EAGVAQSPRYKIIEKRQSVAFWCNPISGHATLYWYQQILGQGPKLLIQFQNNGVVDDSQLPKDRFSAERLKGVDSTLKIQPAKLEDSAVYLCASTLTSGSSNEQFFGPGTRLTVL.

This clonotype occurred many times. V gene TRBV18 combines with J gene TRBJ1-5, with a weak D call TRBD1 (6 bases). Trimming pared 8 bases from V and 1 base from J, leaving 15 bases between. The CDR3 contains 15 residues. In germline, CDR1 is KGHSH, CDR2 LQKENI. The CDR3 sequence: CASQAPGGSNQPQHF. The CDR3 coding sequence is TGTGCCAGCCAGGCACCCGGGGGCAGCAATCAGCCCCAGCATTTT. The complete variable domain, with remaining parts taken from reference TRBV18 and TRBJ1-5, reads NAGVMQNPRHLVRRRGQEARLRCSPMKGHSHVYWYRQLPEEGLKFMVYLQKENIIDESGMPKERFSAEFPKEGPSILRIQQVVRGDSAAYFCASQAPGGSNQPQHFGDGTRLSIL.

The J gene is TRBJ1-1, the V gene TRBV29-1; D not resolved. Germline CDR1 SQVTM, CDR2 ANQGSEA. Deletions cut 4 bases from V and 2 bases from J, with 11 bases between. The CDR3 sequence is 13 residues long. The CDR3 is CSVGPELNTEAFF. CDR3 DNA: TGCAGCGTTGGGCCCGAACTAAACACTGAAGCTTTCTTT. Supplemented by reference TRBV29-1 and TRBJ1-1, the full variable domain reads SAVISQKPSRDICQRGTSLTIQCQVDSQVTMMFWYRQQPGQSLTLIATANQGSEATYESGFVIDKFPISRPNLTFSTLTVSNMSPEDSSIYLCSVGPELNTEAFFGQGTRLTVV.